The sequence of this T cell receptor beta chain was determined in a study of T cells after yellow fever vaccination. About the study: Where fractions had low cell numbers, libraries were prepared from them with the SMART-Seq v4 Ultra Low Input RNA kit.

Study-wide findings and caveats: Secondary responses were weaker yet peaked faster, day 5 versus 15. FACS-sorted repertoires might harbor abundant contaminating clonotypes from the bulk population.

TCRdb processed the 5' RACE reads anew with MiXCR; each CDR3 protein has one entry. This table holds approximately 300,000 distinct CDR3 sequences, about 10% found once. In its sample, this clonotype was seen a few times. Its target is not known. The germline gives CDR1 MGHDK, CDR2 SYGVNS. Trimming took off 3 bases at V and 2 bases at J, with 14 bases between the two ends. This CDR3 has 15 residues. The sample here was CD4+ T cells sorted from PBMCs, taken 45 days after the yellow fever booster vaccination. The chain employs TRBV25-1 and TRBJ2-7; D tentatively reads TRBD1 or TRBD2 (5 bases each). The sequence derives from a man aged 18 to 29 who received the YFV17D yellow fever vaccine. The CDR3 protein is CASSEGPPGTYEQYF. CDR3 DNA: TGTGCCAGCAGTGAGGGGCCTCCGGGGACCTACGAGCAGTACTTC.